This is a list of T cell receptor beta chains from one sample in a study of chemoradiotherapy in HPV16-positive cancers. The method was immunoSEQ multiplex PCR; TCRdb's version includes in-frame clones alone and lacks a portion of them. The table includes fewer than 25,000 clones, around 90% detected once. The material was blood, obtained from a patient who underwent chemoradiotherapy. The receptors were gathered from a human donor with HPV-associated anogenital cancer. Each CDR3 is given with its conserved first and last residue. Expanded clones are given a class, and other clones once, few, many or no size at all.

TRBJ1-3 | TRBV5-1 | - | CASSLDGQGGGNTIYF
TRBJ2-3 | TRBV9 | - | CASSGLAYRTDTQYF
TRBJ2-5 | TRBV29-1 | - | CSVSGETGRVEETQYF
TRBJ2-6 | TRBV18 | - | CASSSSGANVLTF
TRBJ1-2 | TRBV15 | - | CATSSDFAGGAGGYTF
TRBJ2-1 | TRBV9 | - | CASSERTETYNEQFF
TRBJ1-2 | TRBV6-1 | - | CASSEKFGALNYGYTF
TRBJ2-1 | TRBV5-4 | - | CASSLEQTGREQFF
TRBJ2-2 | TRBV10-3 | - | CAISSGTSGGPITGELFF
TRBJ1-3 | TRBV11-2 | once | CASRSNGNTIYF
TRBJ1-4 | TRBV7-2 | few | CASSASGQGNEKLFF
TRBJ1-2 | TRBV6-1 | - | CASSGSRAVLYGYTF
TRBJ1-5 | TRBV5-1 | - | CASSLGDREDNQPQHF
TRBJ1-1 | TRBV7-3 | few | CASSLTTAQNTEAFF
TRBJ1-1 | TRBV5-1 | - | CASSPGTANTEAFF
TRBJ1-5 | TRBV5-8 | - | CASSAVGGGVKFNQPQHF
TRBJ2-1 | TRBV6-4 | - | CASSDSKRGDSNEQFF
TRBJ1-1 | TRBV18 | - | CASSVQGNTEAFF
TRBJ1-6 | TRBV11-2 | - | CASSLDTGFHSPLHF
TRBJ1-3 | TRBV15 | - | CATATDRYSGNTIYF
TRBJ2-2 | TRBV27 | - | CASTALRGTGELFF
TRBJ2-5 | TRBV5-8 | - | CASSPSLTLKETQYF
TRBJ1-3 | TRBV9 | - | CASSVGLETALGNTIYF
TRBJ1-2 | TRBV2 | - | CASTQAQGADGYTF
TRBJ2-5 | TRBV6-1 | - | CASSEAIAGGKETQYF
TRBJ1-6 | TRBV7-8 | - | CASSLGQTGYNSPLHF
TRBJ1-3 | TRBV6-1 | - | CASRQGGNTIYF
TRBJ2-7 | TRBV6-5 | - | CASSYPGSGDYEQYF
TRBJ1-1 | TRBV10-3 | - | CAISDLIRGADMNTEAFF
TRBJ1-2 | TRBV7-2 | - | CASSNYDSGSGYTF
TRBJ2-1 | TRBV5-1 | - | CASSLGASGGYNEQFF
TRBJ2-1 | TRBV11-2 | - | CASSLDRAHEQFF
TRBJ2-3 | TRBV6-5 | once | CASRGADTQYF
TRBJ2-5 | TRBV7-9 | - | CASSSTSGEQETQYF
TRBJ2-5 | TRBV7-2 | - | CASSFNPETQYF
TRBJ2-3 | TRBV19 | - | CASSLQTRITDTQYF
TRBJ2-5 | TRBV6-1 | once | CASSEWRTGSETQYF
TRBJ2-6 | TRBV5-8 | - | CASSAAGGSGANVLTF
TRBJ1-1 | TRBV5-1 | - | CASSLAGQVNMNTEAFF
TRBJ2-3 | TRBV2 | - | CASGTPGGETDTQYF
TRBJ1-2 | TRBV7-6 | - | CASSLEDRWLNYGYTF
TRBJ2-7 | TRBV2 | - | CASSVGRGPTYEQYF
TRBJ1-1 | TRBV19 | - | CASNSGTGRPQNTEAFF
TRBJ1-5 | TRBV6-5 | - | CASRNPDSNQPQHF
TRBJ2-2 | TRBV13 | - | CASSPGGTSGGVRTGELFF
TRBJ1-1 | TRBV5-1 | - | CASSLSRQGSSEAFF
TRBJ2-1 | TRBV27 | - | CASSDAGTKIRTEQFF
TRBJ2-1 | TRBV28 | - | CASSRSRLISSYNEQFF
TRBJ2-3 | TRBV2 | - | CASSEYTRVTDTQYF
TRBJ1-6 | TRBV5-5 | - | CASSLVQGAGSPLHF
TRBJ1-5 | TRBV2 | - | CASSDEGVPQPQHF
TRBJ2-2 | TRBV7-2 | - | CASSLGLGRGRNTGELFF
TRBJ2-5 | TRBV20-1 | - | CSATGTGNQYF